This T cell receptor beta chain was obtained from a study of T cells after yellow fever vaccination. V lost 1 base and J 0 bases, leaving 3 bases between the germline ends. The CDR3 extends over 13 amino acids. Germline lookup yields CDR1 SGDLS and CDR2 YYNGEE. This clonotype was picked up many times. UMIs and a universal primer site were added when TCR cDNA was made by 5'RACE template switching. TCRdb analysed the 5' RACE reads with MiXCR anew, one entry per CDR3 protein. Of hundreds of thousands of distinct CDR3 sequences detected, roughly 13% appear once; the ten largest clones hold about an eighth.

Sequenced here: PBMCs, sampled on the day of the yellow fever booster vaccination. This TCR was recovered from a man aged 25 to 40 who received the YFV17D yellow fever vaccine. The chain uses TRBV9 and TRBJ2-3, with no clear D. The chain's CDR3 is CASSVLSTDTQYF. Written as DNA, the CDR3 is TGTGCCAGCAGCGTATTAAGCACAGATACGCAGTATTTT.